Shown below are 6 T cell receptor beta chains from a single sample sequenced in a study of T-cell reconstitution after alpha-beta-depleted transplantation in children. Preparation of the TCRbeta library used unique molecular identifiers. TCRdb re-called the PCR reads through MiXCR, storing one row per CDR3 protein. This table holds approximately 340,000 distinct CDR3 sequences, 10% found once. The sample here was PBMCs from the stem cell graft donor, taken from the stem cell graft. All receptors derive from a human donor who donated a stem cell graft to a child with acute lymphoblastic leukemia.

This clonotype was counted between two and nine times. This rearrangement joins TRBV4-3 to TRBJ1-1; a weak D match, TRBD1 (5 bases). The V end lost 0 bases, the J end lost 12 bases, and 11 bases lay between the germline ends. This CDR3 spans 12 amino acids. Germline V gives CDR1 LGHNA, CDR2 YSLEER. For the CDR3, the DNA is TGCGCCAGCAGCCAAGATCGGGGCCCCCCTTTCTTT. Its translation: CASSQDRGPPFF.

This clonotype was picked up a small number of times. CDR3 nucleotide sequence: TGCGCCAGCAGCTCCACGGGGAGGGGGAGTGTCGACACTGAAGCTTTCTTT. This sequence encodes CASSSTGRGSVDTEAFF. The chain is built from TRBV5-1 and TRBJ1-1, with a tentative D call TRBD1 (6 bases). The germline CDR1 and CDR2 sequences are SGHRS and YFSETQ. V lost 3 bases to trimming and J lost 3 bases, with 21 bases between them. There are 17 residues in the CDR3.

The V call is TRBV29-1, the J call TRBJ2-3; no firm D call. The CDR3 has 9 amino acids. CDR1 SQVTM and CDR2 ANQGSEA come from the germline V gene. V was trimmed by 7 bases and J by 5 bases, leaving 4 bases between them. The CDR3 loop is CSDRDTQYF. Written as DNA, the CDR3 is TGCAGCGATAGAGATACGCAGTATTTT.

Many counts were recorded for this clonotype. The V call is TRBV7-2, the J call TRBJ2-3, with TRBD2 matching 9 bases. The trim removed 5 bases at V and 1 base at J, leaving 7 bases unmatched. CDR3 length: 16 amino acids. Germline-derived CDR1 and CDR2 are SGHTA and FQGNSA. In DNA, the CDR3 is TGTGCCAGCAGCCCGGGACTAGCCCTACGCACAGATACGCAGTATTTT. Translating it yields CASSPGLALRTDTQYF.

This clonotype has a handful of counts. This sequence joins TRBV20-1 and TRBJ2-7; D remains ambiguous. Germline loops: CDR1 DFQATT, CDR2 SNEGSKA (reference sequence). Trimming pared 0 bases from V and 4 bases from J, leaving 4 bases between. The CDR3 is made up of 11 amino acids. The CDR3 DNA is TGCAGTGCTAGAGAAGGATACGAGCAGTACTTC. Its translation: CSAREGYEQYF.

This clonotype was detected only a few times. This chain joins TRBV7-2 and TRBJ2-5; 9 bases agree with TRBD1. Germline assignment: CDR1 SGHTA and CDR2 FQGNSA. The junction had 10 bases not matched to a gene; V was cut back by 0 bases and J by 5 bases. The length of the CDR3 is 17 residues. CDR3 nucleotide sequence: TGTGCCAGCAGCTTAGCTGTAACCGGGACAGGGTGGGAGACCCAGTACTTC. Amino acid sequence: CASSLAVTGTGWETQYF.